These 18 T cell receptor beta chains came from one sample sequenced in a study of Graves' ophthalmopathy and Graves' hyperthyroidism. RNA transcripts served as template for amplifying TCR beta CDR3 sequences. An opening RT-PCR round employed HTBI primers and preceded a second-round multiplex PCR. One entry per CDR3 protein results from TCRdb running MiXCR on the multiplex PCR reads. The sample records about 620,000 distinct CDR3 sequences, 22% being singletons. The sequencing sample was made of peripheral blood. These receptors came from a young woman with stable Graves' hyperthyroidism. Some clones in this sample may be carry-over from other donors' samples.

This clonotype was seen more than once but under ten times. An end of the junction differs from the germline gene, which may be a read error. CDR3: CASREPPGASEALF. Written as DNA, the CDR3 is TGCGCCAGCAGAGAACCGCCCGGCGCGTCTGAAGCTCTCTTT. The chain employs TRBV5-1 and TRBJ1-1; D is undetermined. The CDR3 runs 14 residues. CDR1 and CDR2 (germline): SGHRS, YFSETQ.

The chain employs TRBV6-1 and TRBJ1-1, with D possibly being TRBD1 (5 bases). V gave up 7 bases and J gave up 6 bases, with 21 bases separating them. The germline CDR1 and CDR2 sequences are MNHNS and SASEGT. The CDR3 contains 15 residues. The CDR3 DNA is TGTGCCAGCACAGTTCAGTTTCAGGGATCCGCTGAAGCTTTCTTT. It encodes CASTVQFQGSAEAFF.

Many counts were recorded for this clonotype. V and J are TRBV12-3 or TRBV12-4 and TRBJ1-3; D remains unclear. The V end was cut by 4 bases, the J end by 0 bases, with 10 bases between. The CDR3 is 15 residues long. The CDR3 DNA follows: TGTGCCAGCAGTTGGGCACGATACTCTGGAAACACCATATATTTT. Translating it yields CASSWARYSGNTIYF.

In this sample, this clonotype turned up many times. The chain joins TRBV6-2 or TRBV6-3 to TRBJ1-6; D call uncertain. The CDR3 runs to 14 residues. In germline, CDR1 is MNHEY, CDR2 SVGEGT. Trimming left V 0 bases short and J 7 bases short, with 7 bases between. CDR3 DNA sequence: TGTGCCAGCAGTTACTCGGGTTGGAATTCACCCCTCCACTTT. Protein: CASSYSGWNSPLHF.

This clonotype was picked up one time. This rearrangement joins TRBV7-9 to TRBJ1-2; a weak D match, TRBD1 (5 bases). V was trimmed by 0 bases and J by 8 bases, leaving 13 bases between them. The CDR3 loop spans 14 amino acids. Looked up from germline, CDR1 is SEHNR and CDR2 is FQNEAQ (reference sequence). CDR3 nucleotide sequence: TGTGCCAGCAGCTTAGCGCTCAGGGAGGCGGGCTACACCTTC. It is translated as CASSLALREAGYTF.

This clonotype was recorded at least ten times. This chain links TRBV2 with TRBJ1-6; no definite D call. Germline-derived CDR1 and CDR2 are SNHLY and FYNNEI. Trimming removed 2 bases at V and 6 bases at J, with 8 bases between. The CDR3 covers 14 residues. This CDR3 is CASSENPSNSPLHF. CDR3 bases: TGTGCCAGCAGTGAAAATCCGAGTAATTCACCCCTCCACTTT.

This clonotype was observed at least ten times. This chain connects TRBV20-1 to TRBJ1-2; D not resolved. Germline values: CDR1 DFQATT, CDR2 SNEGSKA (reference sequence). This CDR3 is built from 12 residues. Trimming removed 0 bases from V and 6 bases from J, with 8 bases in between. The CDR3 DNA is TGCAGTGCTAGAGATTATCGGGATGGCTACACCTTC. This translates into CSARDYRDGYTF.

The chain recombines TRBV27 with TRBJ1-1, with a weak D call TRBD1 (5 bases). Germline CDR1 MNHEY, CDR2 SMNVEV (reference sequence). This CDR3 is built from 16 residues. The V end lost 1 base, the J end lost 1 base, and 13 bases lay between the germline ends. CDR3 loop: CASSLWGGGRNTEAFF. The CDR3, as DNA: TGTGCCAGCAGTTTATGGGGCGGGGGACGGAACACTGAAGCTTTCTTT.

This clonotype was counted at least ten times. V is TRBV7-9 and J is TRBJ1-1, with no clear D. The CDR3 runs 12 residues. V lost 4 bases and J 6 bases, leaving 9 bases between the germline ends. Per germline, CDR1 SEHNR and CDR2 FQNEAQ (reference sequence). The CDR3 spells CASSWTESEAFF. The CDR3 DNA follows: TGTGCCAGCAGCTGGACGGAATCTGAAGCTTTCTTT. The entire variable domain, with the rest obtained from reference TRBV7-9 and TRBJ1-1, is as follows: DTGVSQNPRHKITKRGQNVTFRCDPISEHNRLYWYRQTLGQGPEFLTYFQNEAQLEKSRLLSDRFSAERPKGSFSTLEIQRTEQGDSAMYLCASSWTESEAFFGQGTRLTVV.

This clonotype occurred many times. This chain uses TRBV20-1 with TRBJ2-7; 9 bases match TRBD1. Germline CDR1 reads DFQATT; CDR2 reads SNEGSKA (reference sequence). Trimming removed 5 bases from V and 0 bases from J; junction bases left unmatched: 5. The CDR3 contains 14 residues. CDR3 region: CSAGTGFNSYEQYF. The DNA for the CDR3 is TGCAGTGCTGGGACAGGGTTTAACTCCTACGAGCAGTACTTC.

The chain is built from TRBV25-1 and TRBJ1-1; 7 bases match TRBD1. This CDR3 region has 15 residues. Germline CDR1 reads MGHDK; CDR2 reads SYGVNS. With V trimmed by 5 bases and J by 3 bases, 9 bases remained unmatched. CDR3 nucleotides: TGTGCCAGCAGTACGCAACAGGGGTGGGACACTGAAGCTTTCTTT. Translated, it gives CASSTQQGWDTEAFF.

This clonotype has ten or more counts. The rearrangement links TRBV28 to TRBJ2-2; D ambiguous. CDR1 and CDR2 (germline): MDHEN, SYDVKM. The CDR3 is made up of 11 amino acids. The V and J ends lost 8 bases and 8 bases respectively, with 9 bases between them. The CDR3 DNA reads TGTGCCAGCCATCTCCGAGGGGAGCTGTTTTTT. It translates to CASHLRGELFF.

This clonotype came up many times. This rearrangement joins TRBV6-5 to TRBJ1-2, with 7 bases matching TRBD1. Germline trimming cut 5 bases from V and 3 bases from J; bases unmatched to any gene: 6. The CDR3 length is 14 residues. Per the germline V gene, CDR1 is MNHEY and CDR2 is SVGAGI. The CDR3 coding sequence is TGTGCCAGCAGTCCCTCCGACAGGGACTATGGCTACACCTTC. Translating it yields CASSPSDRDYGYTF.

This clonotype appeared many times. This chain uses TRBV7-2 with TRBJ1-1; weak D call: TRBD1 (5 bases). Germline V lookup: CDR1 SGHTA, CDR2 FQGNSA. The CDR3 length is 11 residues. The CDR3 loop reads CAAGLGAEAFF. Here the CDR3 DNA reads TGTGCAGCAGGATTGGGGGCTGAAGCTTTCTTT.

The table lists this clonotype with many counts. A much bigger clone sits one base away, suggesting this may be a read error. The chain links TRBV29-1 to TRBJ2-7; TRBD1 is a possible D gene (6 bases). The germline V gene has CDR1 SQVTM and CDR2 ANQGSEA. V dropped 7 bases and J dropped 3 bases, with 10 bases sitting between them. This CDR3 contains 11 residues. The CDR3 sequence is CSAGHGYEQYF. The CDR3 DNA reads as TGCAGCGCGGGACACGGCTACGAGCAGTACTTC.

The chain links TRBV6-1 to TRBJ1-5; D unclear. The CDR3 totals 15 residues. Per the germline V gene, CDR1 is MNHNS and CDR2 is SASEGT. V lost 3 bases to trimming and J lost 4 bases, with 13 bases between them. This chain's CDR3 is CASSELGPGNQPQHF. In DNA form, the CDR3 reads TGTGCCAGCAGTGAGCTCGGGCCGGGGAATCAGCCCCAGCATTTT.

This clonotype showed up many times. The genes are TRBV4-1 and TRBJ1-1; tentative D call: TRBD1 (5 bases). Germline V gene data show CDR1 as MGHRA and CDR2 as YSYEKL. CDR3 length equals 16 residues. Trimming shortened V by 0 bases and J by 5 bases, and 16 bases separated the two germline ends. This CDR3 reads CASSQDPVRGGTEAFF. The CDR3 DNA reads as TGCGCCAGCAGCCAAGATCCAGTGCGCGGGGGGACTGAAGCTTTCTTT.

This clonotype was counted ten times or more. This chain joins TRBV12-5 and TRBJ1-1; TRBD1 matches 9 bases. CDR1 is LGHNT, CDR2 FRNRAP, per germline. Losses at the gene ends were 1 base for V and 1 base for J; bases not matched to a gene: 7. The CDR3 loop spans 17 amino acids. Here the CDR3 reads CASGLAQTGGKNTEAFF. In DNA, the CDR3 is TGTGCTAGTGGTTTGGCCCAGACAGGGGGTAAGAACACTGAAGCTTTCTTT.